The clone carrying this TCR beta chain occurred a few times. As yet, its antigen is unknown. This CDR3 region has 14 residues. In germline, CDR1 is SEHNR, CDR2 FQNEAQ (reference sequence). With 6 bases removed from V and 0 bases from J, the gap between germline ends came to 9 bases. This sample is part of a study of blood T cells in healthy people across ages. Regarding the study as a whole: Across the age range, TCR beta diversity per million T cells fell in a roughly linear way.

Then a second PCR, running about 6 to 11 cycles, was carried out with a sample-barcoded 5' primer and a J-beta primer mix. CDR3-containing paired-end reads numbered at least 2.5 million in each sample. TCRdb recomputed calls from the 5' RACE reads with MiXCR, one row per CDR3 protein. Among hundreds of thousands of distinct CDR3 sequences, roughly 64% were seen once, and the ten largest hold about 20%. Sequencing was performed on blood. The chain is built from TRBV7-9 and TRBJ2-1, with no clear D. This TCR derives from a man in his thirties or forties in good health. The CDR3 loop is CASSAQSSYNEQFF. CDR3 nucleotide sequence: TGTGCCAGCAGTGCACAGAGCTCCTACAATGAGCAGTTCTTC.